The 3 T cell receptor beta chains given below trace back to one sample, sequenced in a study of cytomegalovirus exposure and HLA in healthy donors. The study ran its PCR with 60 Vbeta and 13 Jbeta primers. Assay used: immunoSEQ multiplex PCR; TCRdb lists only in-frame clones, some missing. The table includes about 120,000 clones, around three quarters detected once. Source material: PBMCs. The receptors were gathered from a male donor in good health and CMV-seropositive.

The chain links TRBV18 to TRBJ1-1; 8 bases agree with TRBD1. V gave up 3 bases and J gave up 1 base; unmatched junction bases: 1. The germline V gene encodes CDR1 KGHSH and CDR2 LQKENI. The CDR3 covers 14 residues. CDR3 region: CASSPGQGNTEAFF. In DNA, the CDR3 is TGTGCCAGCTCACCCGGACAGGGGAACACTGAAGCTTTCTTT.

This clone was found a few times. As DNA, the CDR3 is TGTGCCAGCAGCGGGGGACAGGGAGGTTCTACTGAAGCTTTCTTT. Translated: CASSGGQGGSTEAFF. The rearrangement uses TRBV5-4 and TRBJ1-1; 9 nucleotides line up with TRBD1. Germline-derived CDR1 and CDR2 are SGHNT and YYREEE (reference sequence). Trimming cost V 4 bases and J 5 bases; bases outside gene matches: 9. This CDR3 is 15 amino acids long.

The rearrangement joins TRBV29-1 to TRBJ1-2, with TRBD1 matching over 9 bases. Germline CDR1 SQVTM, CDR2 ANQGSEA. V lost 6 bases, J lost 6 bases, and 8 bases stayed unmatched. The CDR3 spans 13 residues. The CDR3 region has the DNA TGCAGCGTCGGGACAGGGAGGCTGCATGGCTACACCTTC. Translating gives CSVGTGRLHGYTF.